The table lists the clone carrying this T cell receptor beta chain with a few counts. This record belongs to a study of blood T cells in healthy people across ages. This CDR3 is built from 14 residues. V lost 6 bases to trimming and J lost 0 bases; unmatched junction nucleotides: 4. The V gene's germline CDR1 is SNHLY and CDR2 FYNNEI. Primers used in a second PCR of about 7 to 11 cycles were a sample-barcoded 5' primer and a J-beta primer mix. MiXCR, run by TCRdb on the 5' RACE reads, gives a single entry per CDR3 protein. The table records approximately 690,000 distinct CDR3 sequences, roughly 41% of them present only once.

Source material: blood. This receptor was obtained from an elderly man in good health. This rearrangement joins TRBV2 to TRBJ2-7; 8 nucleotides line up with TRBD1. In DNA form, the CDR3 reads TGTGCCAGCAGAGGGACAGGATACTCCTACGAGCAGTACTTC. Residues: CASRGTGYSYEQYF.